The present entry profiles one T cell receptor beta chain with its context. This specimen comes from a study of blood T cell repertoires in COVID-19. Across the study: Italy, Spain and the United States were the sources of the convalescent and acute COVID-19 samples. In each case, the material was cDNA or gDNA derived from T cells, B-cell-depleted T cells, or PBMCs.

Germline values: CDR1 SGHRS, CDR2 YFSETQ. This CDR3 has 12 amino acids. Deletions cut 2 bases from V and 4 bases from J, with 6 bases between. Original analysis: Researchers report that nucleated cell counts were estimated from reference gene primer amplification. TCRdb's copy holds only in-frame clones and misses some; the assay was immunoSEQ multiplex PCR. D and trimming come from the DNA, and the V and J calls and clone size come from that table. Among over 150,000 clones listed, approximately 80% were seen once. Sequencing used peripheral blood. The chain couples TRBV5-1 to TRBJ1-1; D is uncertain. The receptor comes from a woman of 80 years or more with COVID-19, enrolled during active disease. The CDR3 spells CASSFSRTEAFF. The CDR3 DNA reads TGCGCCAGCAGCTTTAGTCGCACTGAAGCTTTCTTT.